This T cell receptor beta chain was documented in a study of T cell responses to AZD1222 COVID-19 vaccine. About the research overall: Second doses at about 4 or about 12 weeks were pooled.

Generated by immunoSEQ multiplex PCR, the TCRdb table keeps only in-frame clones and is missing some. The sample carries some 150,000 clones, 88% recorded once. Whole-study findings and limits: Increased Spike-specific TCR breadth and depth were observed after two AZD1222 doses. Vaccine-related CD4 TCRs covered spike, predominating at 160-218 and 743-854. At study baseline, merely a handful of AZD1222 recipients were seropositive.

CDR1 MNHEY and CDR2 SMNVEV come from the germline V gene (reference sequence). The length of the CDR3 is 17 residues. J lost 6 bases, V lost 7 bases, and 15 bases had no gene match. As regards this clone: Its specificity is not known.

The sequencing used peripheral blood, collected on day 0 of AZD1222 vaccination. The sequence came from an adult in good health. This chain joins TRBV27 and TRBJ2-1; 10 nucleotides match TRBD2. DNA for the CDR3: TGTGCCAGCACCCCAGGGAGCGGGGGGGCCGGAGGCAATGAGCAGTTCTTC. Translation gives CASTPGSGGAGGNEQFF.